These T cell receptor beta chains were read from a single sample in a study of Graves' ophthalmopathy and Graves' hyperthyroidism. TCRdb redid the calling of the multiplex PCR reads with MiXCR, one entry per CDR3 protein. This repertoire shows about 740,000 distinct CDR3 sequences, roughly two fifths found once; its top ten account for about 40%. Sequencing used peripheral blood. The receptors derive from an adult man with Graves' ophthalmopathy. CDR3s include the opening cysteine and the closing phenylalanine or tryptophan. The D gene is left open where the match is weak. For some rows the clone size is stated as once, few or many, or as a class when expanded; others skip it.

CDR3aa: CASNRGRSSPLHF
CDR3nt: TGTGCCAGCAACAGGGGGCGAAGTTCACCCCTCCACTTT
v_gene: TRBV10-2
j_gene: TRBJ1-6
d_gene: TRBD1
abundance: NA

CDR3aa: CASSASLAGGETQYF
CDR3nt: TGTGCCAGCAGTGCTAGTTTGGCGGGAGGGGAGACCCAGTACTTC
v_gene: TRBV25-1
j_gene: TRBJ2-5
d_gene: TRBD2
abundance: NA

CDR3aa: CASSTGTNYGYTF
CDR3nt: TGTGCCAGCAGTACCGGGACTAACTATGGCTACACCTTC
v_gene: TRBV28
j_gene: TRBJ1-2
d_gene: NA
abundance: few

CDR3aa: CSALRIPGTSETQYF
CDR3nt: TGCAGTGCCCTTAGGATTCCCGGGACTAGCGAGACCCAGTACTTC
v_gene: TRBV20-1
j_gene: TRBJ2-5
d_gene: TRBD2
abundance: NA

CDR3aa: CASSARDRGTEAFF
CDR3nt: TGCGCCAGCAGCGCCCGGGACAGGGGCACTGAAGCTTTCTTT
v_gene: TRBV5-1
j_gene: TRBJ1-1
d_gene: TRBD1
abundance: few

CDR3aa: CASSYRVSDTQYF
CDR3nt: TGTGCCAGCAGTTACAGGGTCTCAGATACGCAGTATTTT
v_gene: TRBV12-3/TRBV12-4
j_gene: TRBJ2-3
d_gene: NA
abundance: once

CDR3aa: CSVKQGLSSYNEQFF
CDR3nt: TGCAGCGTGAAACAGGGGCTGAGCTCCTACAATGAGCAGTTCTTC
v_gene: TRBV29-1
j_gene: TRBJ2-1
d_gene: TRBD1
abundance: NA

CDR3aa: CASLIGQLQETQYF
CDR3nt: TGTGCCAGTTTAATAGGACAGCTCCAAGAGACCCAGTACTTC
v_gene: TRBV2
j_gene: TRBJ2-5
d_gene: NA
abundance: many

CDR3aa: CSVEKGTGPQETQYF
CDR3nt: TGCAGCGTTGAAAAGGGGACAGGGCCTCAAGAGACCCAGTACTTC
v_gene: TRBV29-1
j_gene: TRBJ2-5
d_gene: TRBD1
abundance: many

CDR3aa: CSARDGTGLEDEQYF
CDR3nt: TGCAGTGCTAGGGACGGGACGGGGTTAGAGGACGAGCAGTACTTC
v_gene: TRBV20-1
j_gene: TRBJ2-7
d_gene: NA
abundance: NA

CDR3aa: CASSLPLREGYTF
CDR3nt: TGTGCCAGCAGCTTACCCCTTCGGGAGGGCTACACCTTC
v_gene: TRBV7-9
j_gene: TRBJ1-2
d_gene: NA
abundance: many

CDR3aa: CASILPGQDNEQYF
CDR3nt: TGTGCCAGCATACTCCCGGGACAGGACAACGAGCAGTACTTC
v_gene: TRBV28
j_gene: TRBJ2-7
d_gene: TRBD1
abundance: NA

CDR3aa: CAWSGGQANTEAFF
CDR3nt: TGTGCCTGGAGTGGGGGACAGGCGAACACTGAAGCTTTCTTT
v_gene: TRBV25-1
j_gene: TRBJ1-1
d_gene: TRBD1
abundance: NA

CDR3aa: CASSPPGQGKNTEAFF
CDR3nt: TGTGCCAGCAGCCCTCCGGGACAGGGAAAGAACACTGAAGCTTTCTTT
v_gene: TRBV2
j_gene: TRBJ1-1
d_gene: TRBD1
abundance: many

CDR3aa: CAWSAPDTAMNTEAFF
CDR3nt: TGTGCCTGGAGTGCGCCCGACACGGCCATGAACACTGAAGCTTTCTTT
v_gene: TRBV7-3
j_gene: TRBJ1-1
d_gene: NA
abundance: NA

CDR3aa: CASSFKISTEAFF
CDR3nt: TGTGCCAGCAGCTTCAAGATCTCTACTGAAGCTTTCTTT
v_gene: TRBV5-5
j_gene: TRBJ1-1
d_gene: NA
abundance: NA

CDR3aa: CASSAWTEGETQYF
CDR3nt: TGTGCCAGCAGCGCCTGGACAGAAGGGGAGACCCAGTACTTC
v_gene: TRBV9
j_gene: TRBJ2-5
d_gene: NA
abundance: NA

CDR3aa: CASRQNARRSSGPPNTGELFF
CDR3nt: TGTGCCAGCAGACAAAATGCCCGGAGGTCTAGCGGGCCGCCGAACACCGGGGAGCTGTTTTTT
v_gene: TRBV25-1
j_gene: TRBJ2-2
d_gene: TRBD2
abundance: NA

CDR3aa: CASSHGQGIGGYTF
CDR3nt: TGTGCCAGCAGTCACGGACAGGGGATTGGCGGCTACACCTTC
v_gene: TRBV2
j_gene: TRBJ1-2
d_gene: TRBD1
abundance: many

CDR3aa: CAARETGLYGYTF
CDR3nt: TGTGCCGCAAGGGAGACAGGGCTTTATGGCTACACCTTC
v_gene: TRBV6-1
j_gene: TRBJ1-2
d_gene: TRBD1
abundance: many

CDR3aa: CSVLEFGNTIYF
CDR3nt: TGCAGCGTTCTCGAATTCGGAAACACCATATATTTT
v_gene: TRBV29-1
j_gene: TRBJ1-3
d_gene: NA
abundance: many

CDR3aa: CASSFPGRSYGYTF
CDR3nt: TGTGCCAGCAGTTTTCCCGGCAGATCCTATGGCTACACCTTC
v_gene: TRBV28
j_gene: TRBJ1-2
d_gene: NA
abundance: NA

CDR3aa: CSASSPSGGMIQQYF
CDR3nt: TGCAGTGCTAGTAGTCCTAGCGGGGGCATGATCCAGCAGTACTTC
v_gene: TRBV20-1
j_gene: TRBJ2-7
d_gene: TRBD2
abundance: few

CDR3aa: CASSVGGGTEAF
CDR3nt: NA
v_gene: TRBV5-1
j_gene: TRBJ2-6
d_gene: NA
abundance: NA

CDR3aa: CASSPRAGGWPHEQYF
CDR3nt: TGTGCCAGCAGCCCCCGGGCTGGGGGGTGGCCCCACGAGCAGTACTTC
v_gene: TRBV7-3
j_gene: TRBJ2-7
d_gene: NA
abundance: NA

CDR3aa: CASSMSRLETQYF
CDR3nt: TGTGCCAGTAGTATGTCCCGTTTGGAGACCCAGTACTTC
v_gene: TRBV19
j_gene: TRBJ2-5
d_gene: NA
abundance: few

CDR3aa: CATSRVLQSRAGELFF
CDR3nt: TGTGCCACCAGCAGAGTATTGCAGTCCAGGGCCGGGGAGCTGTTTTTT
v_gene: TRBV15
j_gene: TRBJ2-2
d_gene: NA
abundance: NA

CDR3aa: CASSVGTTQETQYF
CDR3nt: TGTGCCAGCAGCGTGGGGACTACTCAAGAGACCCAGTACTTC
v_gene: TRBV9
j_gene: TRBJ2-5
d_gene: TRBD2
abundance: few

CDR3aa: CANRQGGTEAFF
CDR3nt: TGTGCCAACCGACAGGGGGGGACTGAAGCTTTCTTT
v_gene: TRBV10-3
j_gene: TRBJ1-1
d_gene: TRBD1
abundance: NA

CDR3aa: CASSLIAGTFGYGYTF
CDR3nt: TGTGCCAGCAGCTTAATAGCCGGGACGTTTGGCTATGGCTACACCTTC
v_gene: TRBV7-9
j_gene: TRBJ1-2
d_gene: NA
abundance: once

CDR3aa: CASSSPRGGSGYTEAFF
CDR3nt: TGTGCCAGCAGCTCGCCACGGGGCGGTTCAGGGTACACTGAAGCTTTCTTT
v_gene: TRBV7-2
j_gene: TRBJ1-1
d_gene: NA
abundance: few

CDR3aa: CASSLGGTGSYGYTF
CDR3nt: TGTGCCAGCAGCTTAGGCGGGACAGGAAGCTATGGCTACACCTTC
v_gene: TRBV7-2
j_gene: TRBJ1-2
d_gene: TRBD1
abundance: many

CDR3aa: CSAGPLGQEYSGANVLTF
CDR3nt: TGCAGTGCTGGACCTCTCGGACAGGAGTACTCTGGGGCCAACGTCCTGACTTTC
v_gene: TRBV20-1
j_gene: TRBJ2-6
d_gene: TRBD1
abundance: NA

CDR3aa: CASRTGDQPQHF
CDR3nt: TGTGCCAGCCGAACGGGGGACCAGCCCCAGCATTTT
v_gene: TRBV19
j_gene: TRBJ1-5
d_gene: NA
abundance: many

CDR3aa: CASSLGRRGGPYGYTF
CDR3nt: TGTGCCAGCAGCTTAGGAAGAAGGGGGGGCCCCTATGGCTACACCTTC
v_gene: TRBV7-2
j_gene: TRBJ1-2
d_gene: NA
abundance: NA

CDR3aa: CASSRDIREAFF
CDR3nt: TGTGCCAGTAGTCGGGACATCAGAGAAGCTTTCTTT
v_gene: TRBV19
j_gene: TRBJ1-1
d_gene: NA
abundance: many

CDR3aa: CSVAGQGFAEAFF
CDR3nt: TGCAGCGTTGCCGGGCAGGGATTTGCTGAAGCTTTCTTT
v_gene: TRBV29-1
j_gene: TRBJ1-1
d_gene: NA
abundance: once

CDR3aa: CASSLSGRAFF
CDR3nt: TGTGCCAGCAGCTTGTCCGGTCGAGCTTTCTTT
v_gene: TRBV5-5
j_gene: TRBJ1-1
d_gene: NA
abundance: NA

CDR3aa: CAWSGGGRAPETQYF
CDR3nt: TGTGCCTGGAGTGGTGGCGGGAGGGCTCCTGAGACCCAGTACTTC
v_gene: TRBV7-9
j_gene: TRBJ2-5
d_gene: TRBD2
abundance: NA

CDR3aa: CASSLTGGSNYGYTF
CDR3nt: TGCGCCAGCAGCCTTACAGGGGGGTCTAACTATGGCTACACCTTC
v_gene: TRBV4-1
j_gene: TRBJ1-2
d_gene: TRBD1
abundance: NA

CDR3aa: CSARDINEKLFF
CDR3nt: TGCAGTGCTCGGGACATTAATGAAAAACTGTTTTTT
v_gene: TRBV20-1
j_gene: TRBJ1-4
d_gene: NA
abundance: NA